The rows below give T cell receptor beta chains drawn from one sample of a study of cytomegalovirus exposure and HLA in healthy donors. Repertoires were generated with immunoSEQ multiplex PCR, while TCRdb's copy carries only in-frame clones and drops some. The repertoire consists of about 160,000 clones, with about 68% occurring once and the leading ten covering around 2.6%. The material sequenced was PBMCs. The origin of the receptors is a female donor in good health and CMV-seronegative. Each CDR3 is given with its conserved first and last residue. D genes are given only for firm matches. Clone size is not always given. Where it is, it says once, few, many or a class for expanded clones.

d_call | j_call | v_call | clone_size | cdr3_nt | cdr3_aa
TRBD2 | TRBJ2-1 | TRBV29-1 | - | TGCAGCGTTGTTACTAGCGGGGGGGCTAAATTTAGGAATGAGCAGTTCTTC | CSVVTSGGAKFRNEQFF
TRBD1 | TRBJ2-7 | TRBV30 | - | TGTGCCTGGAGTGTCCGGGACAGGGGGCCCGAGCAGTACTTC | CAWSVRDRGPEQYF
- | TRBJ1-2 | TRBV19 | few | TGTGCCAGTAGTATAGCAGGGATCGGTGGCTACACCTTC | CASSIAGIGGYTF
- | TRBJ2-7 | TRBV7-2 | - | TGTGCCAGCACCCGGGGGTACCGCCCCGAGCAGTACTTC | CASTRGYRPEQYF
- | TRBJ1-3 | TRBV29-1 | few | TGCAGCGTTGGAGAGAGAACAGTAGGAAACACCATATATTTT | CSVGERTVGNTIYF
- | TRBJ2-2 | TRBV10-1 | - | TGCGCCAGCAGTGAAAGATGGAGACCCCAATTGAACACCGGGGAGCTGTTTTTT | CASSERWRPQLNTGELFF
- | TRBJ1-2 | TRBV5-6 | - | TGTGCCAGCAGCTCCGGACAGTTCTATGGCTACACCTTC | CASSSGQFYGYTF
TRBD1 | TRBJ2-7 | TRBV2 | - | TGTGCCAGCAGGGGACAGGGTGTTCCCTACGAGCAGTACTTC | CASRGQGVPYEQYF
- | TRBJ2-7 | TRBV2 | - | TGTGCCAGCAGATCAGGGCCCTCCTACGAGCAGTACTTC | CASRSGPSYEQYF
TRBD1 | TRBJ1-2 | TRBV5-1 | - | TGCGCCAGCAGCTTGGCGCAGGGGGCGGTTGACTATGGCTACACCTTC | CASSLAQGAVDYGYTF
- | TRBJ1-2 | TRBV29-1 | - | TGCAGCGTTGTACCGAGGAGTGGCTACACCTTC | CSVVPRSGYTF
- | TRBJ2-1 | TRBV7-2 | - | TGTGCCAGCAGCTTAGTTAACATAGAGCAGTTCTTC | CASSLVNIEQFF
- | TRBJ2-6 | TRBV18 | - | TGTGCCAGCTCACAGACAGCCTCTGGGGCCAACGTCCTGACTTTC | CASSQTASGANVLTF
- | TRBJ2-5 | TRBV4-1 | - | TGCGCCAGCAGCCAAGATACCAGGGTGGAGGAGACCCAGTACTTC | CASSQDTRVEETQYF
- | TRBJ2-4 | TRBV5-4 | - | TGTGCCAGCAGCGTCTCAGGAGGGCAAGCCAAAAACATTCAGTACTTC | CASSVSGGQAKNIQYF
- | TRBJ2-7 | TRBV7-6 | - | TGTGCCAGCAGCTCTGATGGGGGGAGCTCCTACGAGCAGTACTTC | CASSSDGGSSYEQYF
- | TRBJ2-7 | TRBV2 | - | TGTGCCAGCAGTGAAGCGTCAACGGCGAGCGCTTACGAGCAGTACTTC | CASSEASTASAYEQYF
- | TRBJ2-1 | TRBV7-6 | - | TGTGCTAGCAGCTTATTGGTAGCTCGGGACAATGAGCAGTTCTTC | CASSLLVARDNEQFF
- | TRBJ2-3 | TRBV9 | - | TGTGCCAGCAGAAGAGTTAGCCTCCCGTCAGATACGCAGTATTTT | CASRRVSLPSDTQYF
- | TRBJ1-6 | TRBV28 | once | TGTGCCAGCAGTTTGGGCAGGGGAGTCCACTTT | CASSLGRGVHF
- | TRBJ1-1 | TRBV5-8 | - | TGTGCCAGCAGCTTGGTCCCCCGGGGAATTGAAGCTTTCTTT | CASSLVPRGIEAFF
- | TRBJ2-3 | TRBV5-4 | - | TGTGCCAGCAGCTCGGACTACGTCAGCACAGATACGCAGTATTTT | CASSSDYVSTDTQYF
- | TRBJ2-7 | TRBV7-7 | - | TGTGCTAGCAGCCCGTCATGGGACGGGGGAGAGCAGTACTTC | CASSPSWDGGEQYF
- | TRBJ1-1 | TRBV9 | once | TGTGCCAGCAGCGTAGGGGGGGGGCAGGGATACACTGAAGCTTTCTTT | CASSVGGGQGYTEAFF
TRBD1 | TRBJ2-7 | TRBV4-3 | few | TGCGCCAGCAGCCGAGCGGGACAGGGTGACGAGCAGTACTTC | CASSRAGQGDEQYF
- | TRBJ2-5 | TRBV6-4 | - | TGTGCCAGCGCACGGGGGGCCCGGGAGACCCAGTACTTC | CASARGARETQYF
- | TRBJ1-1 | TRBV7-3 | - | TGTGCCAGCAGCATATCTTCGGGGGACACTGAAGCTTTCTTT | CASSISSGDTEAFF
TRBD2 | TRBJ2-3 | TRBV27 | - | TGTGCCAGCAGTCCGAGACTAGCGGGCACAGATACGCAGTATTTT | CASSPRLAGTDTQYF
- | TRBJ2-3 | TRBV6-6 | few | TGTGCCAGCAACTCCCCCAACAGGGGCACAGATACGCAGTATTTT | CASNSPNRGTDTQYF
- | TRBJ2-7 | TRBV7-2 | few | TGTGCCAGCAGCCGACGGACTGGTGGGGTCGAGCAGTACTTC | CASSRRTGGVEQYF
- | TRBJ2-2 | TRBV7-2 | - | TGTGCCAGCAGCCAAGGTCGCGGGAACACCGGGGAGCTGTTTTTT | CASSQGRGNTGELFF
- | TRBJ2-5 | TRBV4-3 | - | TGCGCCAGCAGCTACGGAGGCGGGGAGACCCAGTACTTC | CASSYGGGETQYF
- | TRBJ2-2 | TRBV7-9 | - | TGTGCCAGCAGCTTCCTAGCGATTGCGAACACCGGGGAGCTGTTTTTT | CASSFLAIANTGELFF
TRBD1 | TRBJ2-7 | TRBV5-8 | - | TGTGCCAGCAGCTTGGCCATAGGGCAGGGGGCCCCCGAGCAGTACTTC | CASSLAIGQGAPEQYF
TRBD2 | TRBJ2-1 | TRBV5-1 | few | TGCGCCAGCAGCTTTCTCGGGGGAGGGGAGGATGAGCAGTTCTTC | CASSFLGGGEDEQFF
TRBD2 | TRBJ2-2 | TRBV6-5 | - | TGTGCCAGCAGTTACTGGACTAGGGTGAACACCGGGGAGCTGTTTTTT | CASSYWTRVNTGELFF
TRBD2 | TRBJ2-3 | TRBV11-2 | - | TGTGCCAGCAGCTTAGTTGCGGGAGGGGGCACAGATACGCAGTATTTT | CASSLVAGGGTDTQYF
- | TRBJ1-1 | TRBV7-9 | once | TGTGCCAGCAGCCTAGGGGGGGGGAGGGGGTTCTTT | CASSLGGGRGFF
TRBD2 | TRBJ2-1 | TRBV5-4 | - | TGTGCCAGCAGCTTGGGCGGGGGCTACAATGAGCAGTTCTTC | CASSLGGGYNEQFF
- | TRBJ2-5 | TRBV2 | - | TGTGCCAGCATGTCGGACATACAAGAGACCCAGTACTTC | CASMSDIQETQYF
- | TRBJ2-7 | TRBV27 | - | TGTGCCAGCAGTTACCAGACTGGGGGGTTTGGGCAGTACTTC | CASSYQTGGFGQYF
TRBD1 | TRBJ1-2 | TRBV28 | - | TGTGCCAGCAGCCGGGGGACAGGGGGCATCAATGGCTACACCTTC | CASSRGTGGINGYTF
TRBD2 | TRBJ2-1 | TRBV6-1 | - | TGTGCCAGCAGTGAACACGGACTAGACTCAGACAATGAGCAGTTCTTC | CASSEHGLDSDNEQFF
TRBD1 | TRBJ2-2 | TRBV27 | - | TGTGCCAGCAGTTCCGTTACAGGGGTCAACACCGGGGAGCTGTTTTTT | CASSSVTGVNTGELFF
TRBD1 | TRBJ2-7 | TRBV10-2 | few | TGCGCCAGCCTGACCGGGACAGGGGGTAACGTGCAGTACTTC | CASLTGTGGNVQYF
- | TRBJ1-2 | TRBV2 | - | TGTGCCAGCAGTGATTCCCCCGGCCGATCAGGAAATGGCTACACCTTC | CASSDSPGRSGNGYTF
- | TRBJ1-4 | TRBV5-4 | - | TGTGCCAGCAGCTTGGCCGGGGGAGCCGGGGATGAAAAACTGTTTTTT | CASSLAGGAGDEKLFF
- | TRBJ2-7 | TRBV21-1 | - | TGTGCCAGCAGCAAAGCCAGGACAGAGAGCTCCTACGAGCAGTACTTC | CASSKARTESSYEQYF
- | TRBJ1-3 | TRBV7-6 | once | TGTGCCAGCAGCTTAGAATCGCCAGGAAGCTCTGGAAACACCATATATTTT | CASSLESPGSSGNTIYF
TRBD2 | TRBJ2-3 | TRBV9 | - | TGTGCCAGCAGCGTATTAGCGGGGGCTAGCACAGATACGCAGTATTTT | CASSVLAGASTDTQYF
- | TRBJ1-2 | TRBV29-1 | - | TGCGGCGTATCAGGCCTTAGCTATGGCTACACCTTC | CGVSGLSYGYTF
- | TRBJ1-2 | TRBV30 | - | TGTGCCTGGAATGGGGGGAAGATAGGCTACACCTTC | CAWNGGKIGYTF
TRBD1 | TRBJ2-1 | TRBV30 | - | TGTGCCTGGAGTACTTGGACAGGTCACAATGAGCAGTTCTTC | CAWSTWTGHNEQFF
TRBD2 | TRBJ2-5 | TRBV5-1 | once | TGCGCCAGCAGCTTGGGGGACTATGAAAGCCAAGAGACCCAGTACTTC | CASSLGDYESQETQYF